One and the same sample provided the 11 T cell receptor beta chains below, sequenced in a study of blood T cell repertoires in COVID-19. Here immunoSEQ multiplex PCR was the method, and the copy in TCRdb shows in-frame clones only, minus some. The table lists some 220,000 clones, around four fifths of them singletons. Sequenced input: peripheral blood. The source is a woman of 80 years or more with active or convalescent COVID-19.

J is TRBJ2-4 and V is TRBV7-2; D possibly corresponds to TRBD2 (6 bases). This CDR3 has 17 amino acids. V was cut by 5 bases and J by 2 bases, with 19 bases left in between. Germline CDR1 SGHTA, CDR2 FQGNSA. The CDR3 loop is CASSPGGAGKTKNIQYF. As DNA, the CDR3 is TGTGCCAGCAGCCCGGGCGGGGCCGGGAAAACCAAAAACATTCAGTACTTC.

CDR3 bases: TGTGTCTGCAGGGGGGGTGCCGGGGAGCTGTTTTTT. Amino acids: CVCRGGAGELFF. The genes are TRBV6-5 and TRBJ2-2, with D perhaps matching TRBD1 or TRBD2 (7 bases each). The CDR3 sequence is 12 residues long. Germline V CDR1 and CDR2: MNHEY, SVGAGI.

V and J are TRBV6-2 or TRBV6-3 and TRBJ1-2; D is uncertain. V was pared by 4 bases and J by 5 bases, with 11 bases between. The CDR3 covers 13 residues. Germline lookup yields CDR1 MNHEY and CDR2 SVGEGT. For the CDR3, the DNA is TGTGCCAGCAGTTCCGGACTCTCTTATGGCTACACCTTC. It encodes CASSSGLSYGYTF.

The V and J genes are TRBV11-3 and TRBJ1-2, with D maybe TRBD1 (6 bases). Germline V CDR1 and CDR2: SGHNT, YENEEA. CDR3 length: 16 amino acids. V lost 5 bases to trimming and J lost 1 base, with 17 bases between them. In DNA, the CDR3 is TGTGCCAGCAGCGGGTCGGTGGCAGGGGATAACTATGGCTACACCTTC. Translation: CASSGSVAGDNYGYTF. The full variable domain, with the rest looked up from reference TRBV11-3 and TRBJ1-2, is EAGVVQSPRYKIIEKKQPVAFWCNPISGHNTLYWYLQNLGQGPELLIRYENEEAVDDSQLPKDRFSAERLKGVDSTLKIQPAELGDSAVYLCASSGSVAGDNYGYTFGSGTRLTVV.

As regards this clone: Other DNA sequences within the sample encode an identical CDR3. The rearrangement joins TRBV5-1 to TRBJ1-2, with 7 bases that match TRBD1. Germline loops: CDR1 SGHRS, CDR2 YFSETQ. CDR3 size: 12 residues. V lost 0 bases to trimming and J lost 7 bases; unmatched junction nucleotides: 0. The CDR3 is CASSLGQGGYTF. The DNA of the CDR3 is TGCGCCAGCAGCTTGGGACAGGGTGGCTACACCTTC.

V and J are TRBV18 and TRBJ2-5; tentatively, D is TRBD1 (5 bases). CDR3 length: 14 residues. Trimming took 1 base from V and 2 from J, leaving 8 bases between them. CDR1 and CDR2 from the germline V gene are KGHSH and LQKENI. In nucleotides, the CDR3 is TGTGCCAGCTCACCACTTCAGGGACAAGAGACCCAGTACTTC. It specifies CASSPLQGQETQYF.

The chain recombines TRBV28 with TRBJ2-7; the D gene is possibly TRBD1 (5 bases). This CDR3 has 13 residues. The V end was cut by 7 bases, the J end by 6 bases, with 16 bases between. CDR1 is MDHEN and CDR2 is SYDVKM in the germline V gene. The CDR3: CASTPQGPGEQYF. The CDR3 nucleotides read TGTGCCAGCACCCCTCAGGGTCCAGGCGAGCAGTACTTC.

The chain links TRBV19 to TRBJ1-1; TRBD1 is a possible D gene (6 bases). V dropped 6 bases and J dropped 0 bases, with 11 bases sitting between them. This CDR3 region has 14 residues. Germline values: CDR1 LNHDA, CDR2 SQIVND (reference sequence). The CDR3 is CASRHRAMNTEAFF. DNA of the CDR3: TGTGCCAGTAGACACAGGGCTATGAACACTGAAGCTTTCTTT.

The chain has TRBV9 and TRBJ1-1; D is undetermined. V dropped 0 bases and J dropped 1 base, with 4 bases sitting between them. The CDR3 is 13 amino acids. Germline CDR1 and CDR2: SGDLS and YYNGEE. This CDR3 is CASSVDGNTEAFF. In nucleotides, the CDR3 is TGTGCCAGCAGCGTAGACGGGAACACTGAAGCTTTCTTT.

This chain links TRBV7-9 with TRBJ1-5; D gene uncertain. The CDR3 totals 14 residues. V gave up 0 bases and J gave up 6 bases, with 9 bases separating them. CDR1 and CDR2 (germline): SEHNR, FQNEAQ (reference sequence). For the CDR3, the DNA is TGTGCCAGCAGCTTAGCTGGGCGGGCTCAGCCCCAGCATTTT. Its translation is CASSLAGRAQPQHF. The full variable domain, its missing parts supplied by reference TRBV7-9 and TRBJ1-5, is DTGVSQNPRHKITKRGQNVTFRCDPISEHNRLYWYRQTLGQGPEFLTYFQNEAQLEKSRLLSDRFSAERPKGSFSTLEIQRTEQGDSAMYLCASSLAGRAQPQHFGDGTRLSIL.

In its sample, this clone was seen once. The rearrangement uses TRBV11-2 and TRBJ1-2; the D gene is possibly TRBD1 (5 bases). Germline-derived CDR1 and CDR2 are SGHAT and FQNNGV. The CDR3 is 14 amino acids. V lost 1 base to trimming and J lost 4 bases, with 10 bases between them. CDR3 residues: CASSLAQGAYGYTF. For the CDR3, the DNA is TGTGCCAGCAGCTTAGCCCAGGGTGCCTATGGCTACACCTTC.